This T cell receptor beta chain appears in the sequencing data of a study of T-cell reconstitution after alpha-beta-depleted transplantation in children. Unique molecular identifiers were used in preparing the TCRbeta library. TCRdb analysed the PCR reads with MiXCR anew, one entry per CDR3 protein. This sample has over 150,000 distinct CDR3 sequences; roughly 7% occur once, and the top ten carry around 5%. The ends were cut back, 0 bases at V and 5 bases at J, with 12 bases in the middle. This CDR3 comprises 15 residues. Germline values: CDR1 SGHRS, CDR2 YFSETQ. The clonotype originates from a boy younger than 10 with acute lymphoblastic leukemia, due to receive a stem cell transplant. The sample was PBMCs, taken before TCRalphabeta/CD19-depleted stem cell transplant. The V and J genes are TRBV5-1 and TRBJ1-5; D is undetermined. Here the CDR3 reads CASSLVPGQDQPQHF. DNA for the CDR3: TGCGCCAGCAGCTTGGTGCCTGGCCAGGATCAGCCCCAGCATTTT.